Only one count was recorded for the clone carrying this TCR beta chain. The antigen remains unidentified. The data belong to a study of Graves' ophthalmopathy and Graves' hyperthyroidism. From germline, CDR1 is SQVTM and CDR2 ANQGSEA. Trimming removed 0 bases from V and 6 bases from J, with 8 bases in between. The CDR3 is 13 amino acids. Notes on the study in general: The blood repertoire also included most expanded thyroid clonotypes above 0.001 frequency.

Uncontrolled infections, pregnancy, lactation or other autoimmune diseases led to patient exclusion. The diagnosis combined clinical symptoms, thyroxine, TRAb, thyroid ultrasound and orbital computed tomography scans. Beta-chain TCR CDR3 regions were amplified from RNA transcripts. An opening RT-PCR round employed HTBI primers and preceded a second-round multiplex PCR. Using its own MiXCR run on the multiplex PCR reads, TCRdb lists one record per CDR3 protein. The data show roughly 1.1 million distinct CDR3 sequences, with about two fifths seen just once and 11% held by the top ten. This receptor was taken from an adult man with Graves' hyperthyroidism. The chain joins TRBV29-1 to TRBJ2-2; D gene ambiguous. The sequencing input was peripheral blood or thyroid tissue (not recorded which). The CDR3 nucleotides are TGCAGCGTTGAAGACGTTGGGGCCGGGGAGCTGTTTTTT. Amino acid sequence: CSVEDVGAGELFF.